This paragraph reports one T cell receptor beta chain. Its antigen has not been determined. It has no much larger one-base neighbor in the sample; base qualities were not kept. These data belong to a study of Graves' ophthalmopathy and Graves' hyperthyroidism (dated by TCRdb to the late 2010s). Some background on the complete study: Peripheral blood was collected before any treatment was given, at the time of initial diagnosis. A discovery set of more than 90 patients (43 ophthalmopathy, 55 to 65 stable hyperthyroidism) was enrolled to explore V-J signatures distinguishing ophthalmopathy from hyperthyroidism. For independent validation, a separate cohort was made up of around 19 hyperthyroidism patients plus 17 patients who later progressed from hyperthyroidism to ophthalmopathy. T-cell repertoires of thyroid tissue and blood were compared in a handful of hyperthyroidism patients. The study used signatures of the TCR beta repertoire to tell Graves' ophthalmopathy apart from Graves' hyperthyroidism and to predict which patients would progress to ophthalmopathy. In total, some 130 blood samples were TCR-sequenced: 40 to 45 ophthalmopathy, under 85 hyperthyroidism and some 17 hyperthyroidism-to-ophthalmopathy patients. After sampling, hyperthyroidism patients received methimazole starting at 30 mg daily, and ophthalmopathy patients received high-dose intravenous methylprednisolone.

The ophthalmopathy patients had moderately to severely active disease, with a Clinical Activity Score of 3 or higher, a NOSPECS grade of 4 or higher, and a disease duration of less than 3 months. Patients with other autoimmune diseases, uncontrolled infections, pregnancy or lactation were excluded from the study. Diagnosis was based on clinical symptoms, serum thyroxine, TRAb, thyroid ultrasound and orbital computed tomography. PBMCs were isolated from 10 ml of fresh peripheral blood by Ficoll-Paque density gradient centrifugation. Total RNA was extracted with Trizol reagent and quality-checked on an Agilent 2100 Bioanalyzer. For repertoire sequencing, the TCR beta CDR3 regions were amplified from RNA transcripts. HTBI primers and the Qiagen OneStep RT-PCR kit were used in a first-round RT-PCR, which was followed by a second-round multiplex PCR, size selection and purification. Sequencing of the libraries was carried out on an Illumina HiSeq2000 in paired-end mode with 100 bp reads. Per the original workflow: SOAPnuke was used to process the reads, throwing out any read that had adapters, had uncalled bases, had a mean Phred below 15, or lacked an exact constant-primer or identifier match. High-quality paired reads were merged with COPE v1.2.5. Each unique nucleotide sequence was defined as a clonotype, and clonotypes were aligned to IMGT TRB V, D and J references with MiTCR v1.1. Analysis was restricted to V-J combinations with a frequency above 0.0001, which covered roughly 99% of repertoires. A TCR clonal expansion and chaos score per V-J combination was defined as the ratio of F50 clonal expansion to chaos observed in the TCRdist matrix. Welch's t-statistics and random forest were used to narrow the features down to 13 V-J combinations, which were then fed into a naive Bayes classifier. The similarity between thyroid and blood repertoires was quantified using the Morisita-Horn index. Starting from the raw public reads, TCRdb applied fastp trimming at Q25, assembled clones with MiXCR and retained in-frame beta chains. Every entry covers one CDR3 protein and lists the most common genes and DNA from its rows. Here the V and J calls rest on TCRdb's processing, not on the authors' analysis. Recorded for this sample are more than 550,000 distinct CDR3 sequences; over 40% of them occurred a single time. The top ten clones comprise over 2.5% of the sample.

The research as a whole found: Most of the expanded thyroid clonotypes with a frequency above 0.001 were also detected in blood, and it was suggested that the thyroid immune response may be reflected by blood repertoires. Ophthalmopathy was separated from stable hyperthyroidism by the 13-signature model with about 90% sensitivity and roughly 83% specificity in cross-validation and with 80%/75% in the test set. In validation, the model predicted ophthalmopathy progression with about 71% sensitivity and approximately 72% specificity; more than ten predicted patients were CT-confirmed with GO in a median of approximately six months. No statistical method was used to predetermine the sample size, and group allocation was not hidden from the investigators.

Trimming at the junction amounts to 0 bases on V and 3 bases on J, and the germline ends lie 15 bases apart. The CDR3 holds 15 amino acids from the cysteine to the phenylalanine. Of the read, only the CDR3 DNA is kept; its 45 bases are in frame from base 1. For CDR1 and CDR2, the germline V gene (reference sequence) lists DFQATT and SNEGSKA. The chain is made from TRBV20-1 and TRBJ2-7, with TRBD1 as a weak D call on 7 bases. The sequence was collected from an adult man with Graves' ophthalmopathy. Sequences were obtained from peripheral blood. The nucleotide sequence is TGCAGTGCTAGAGATATAGGACAGGACTACTACGAGCAGTACTTC. Translated, it gives CSARDIGQDYYEQYF.